Following are 27 T cell receptor beta chains from one sample sequenced in a study of CD8+ T cells in alopecia areata. The sequencing template was cDNA reverse transcribed from extracted RNA. Sequencing was performed with immunoSEQ multiplex PCR; in TCRdb, only in-frame clones are kept and a portion is missing. Of some 82,000 clones listed, just over 50% are singletons. Sequencing was done on a sample of NKG2D-high CD8+ T cells sorted from blood. Every receptor here comes from a human donor with alopecia areata.

This chain uses TRBV7-2 with TRBJ2-7, with D unresolved. The CDR3 has 12 residues. Germline CDR1 and CDR2: SGHTA and FQGNSA. V lost 3 bases, J lost 4 bases, and 7 bases lay in between. In nucleotides, the CDR3 is TGTGCCAGCAGCTTTGATGGGTACGAGCAGTACTTC. Its protein is CASSFDGYEQYF.

This chain connects TRBV13 to TRBJ1-2; possibly TRBD1 for D (5 bases). This CDR3 spans 13 amino acids. V lost 5 bases to trimming and J lost 8 bases, with 15 bases between them. Germline CDR1 PRHDT, CDR2 FYEKMQ (reference sequence). CDR3 in amino acids: CASSPGRAWGYTF. CDR3 DNA sequence: TGTGCCAGCAGCCCTGGCAGGGCGTGGGGCTACACCTTC.

The genes are TRBV28 and TRBJ1-2; D may be TRBD1 (5 bases). Germline loops: CDR1 MDHEN, CDR2 SYDVKM. The V gene lost 0 bases and the J gene lost 4 bases, with 15 bases spanning the gap. This CDR3 has 16 residues. This CDR3 reads CASSLWGRPSLYGYTF. CDR3 sequence (DNA): TGTGCCAGCAGTTTATGGGGACGCCCAAGCCTCTATGGCTACACCTTC.

The rearrangement uses TRBV9 and TRBJ2-1; 7 bases match TRBD2. Germline loops: CDR1 SGDLS, CDR2 YYNGEE. This CDR3 region has 15 residues. After removal of 4 bases from V and 5 bases from J, the junction contained 9 bases not matched to a gene. This CDR3 reads CASSPGGSGNNEQFF. The CDR3 DNA is TGTGCCAGCAGCCCGGGGGGTAGCGGCAACAATGAGCAGTTCTTC.

The chain has TRBV29-1 and TRBJ2-3; 7 positions agree with TRBD2. The J segment lost 11 bases and the V segment lost 2 bases, leaving 4 bases of the junction unmatched. Germline lookup yields CDR1 SQVTM and CDR2 ANQGSEA. The CDR3 has 11 residues. The CDR3: CSVETSGGQYF. In DNA, the CDR3 is TGCAGCGTTGAAACCTCGGGAGGGCAGTATTTT.

The chain recombines TRBV6-6 with TRBJ2-7; a possible D gene is TRBD1 (6 bases). The CDR3 totals 15 residues. Per the germline V gene, CDR1 is MNHNY and CDR2 is SVGAGI (reference sequence). Trimming removed 8 bases at V and 1 base at J, with 18 bases between. CDR3 sequence: CASGVPGQGSYEQYF. CDR3 nucleotide sequence: TGTGCCAGCGGGGTACCGGGACAAGGTTCCTACGAGCAGTACTTC.

In this sample, this clone turned up once. The CDR3 loop is CASSQARGAYEQYF. The CDR3 region has the DNA TGCGCCAGCAGCCAAGCCCGGGGGGCCTACGAGCAGTACTTC. The J gene is TRBJ2-7, the V gene TRBV4-1; 7 bases match TRBD2. Trimming removed 1 base from V and 2 bases from J; junction bases left unmatched: 2. Germline CDR1 MGHRA, CDR2 YSYEKL. The CDR3 covers 14 residues.

The V gene is TRBV30, the J gene TRBJ1-5, with TRBD1 as a possible D gene (6 bases). The CDR3 has 14 amino acids. Trimming took 0 bases from V and 6 from J, leaving 12 bases between them. Germline assignment: CDR1 GTSNPN and CDR2 SVGIG (reference sequence). This CDR3 reads CAWSVSGGGQPQHF. In DNA form, the CDR3 reads TGTGCCTGGAGTGTATCTGGGGGCGGTCAGCCCCAGCATTTT. Full variable domain (missing parts from reference TRBV30 and TRBJ1-5): SQTIHQWPATLVQPVGSPLSLECTVEGTSNPNLYWYRQAAGRGLQLLFYSVGIGQISSEVPQNLSASRPQDRQFILSSKKLLLSDSGFYLCAWSVSGGGQPQHFGDGTRLSIL.

The rearrangement joins TRBV18 to TRBJ2-5; D not resolved. The CDR3 is 14 amino acids. Trimming pared 0 bases from V and 8 bases from J, leaving 13 bases between. CDR1 KGHSH and CDR2 LQKENI come from the germline V gene. Here the CDR3 DNA reads TGTGCCAGCTCACCACCGGAACAGCTAGACACCCAGTACTTC. Translation: CASSPPEQLDTQYF.

This clone was seen a single time. The chain uses TRBV5-4 and TRBJ2-1; the D is unclear. The CDR3 extends over 13 amino acids. V was pared by 5 bases and J by 4 bases, with 10 bases between. Germline V lookup: CDR1 SGHNT, CDR2 YYREEE (reference sequence). The CDR3 sequence is CASRESEYNEQFF. The CDR3 bases are TGTGCCAGCAGGGAAAGTGAGTACAATGAGCAGTTCTTC. Full variable domain (rest looked up from reference TRBV5-4 and TRBJ2-1): ETGVTQSPTHLIKTRGQQVTLRCSSQSGHNTVSWYQQALGQGPQFIFQYYREEENGRGNFPPRFSGLQFPNYSSELNVNALELDDSALYLCASRESEYNEQFFGPGTRLTVL.

This clone was found once. The chain uses TRBV27 and TRBJ2-3; 7 nucleotides match TRBD1. Per the germline V gene, CDR1 is MNHEY and CDR2 is SMNVEV (reference sequence). The CDR3 has 14 amino acids. V trimming: 5 bases; J trimming: 3 bases; junction bases outside the gene matches: 5. The chain's CDR3 is CASSHGQETDTQYF. DNA for the CDR3: TGTGCCAGCAGTCACGGACAGGAGACAGATACGCAGTATTTT.

This clone was counted between two and nine times. The chain links TRBV7-2 to TRBJ2-7; TRBD2 is a possible D gene (5 bases). The CDR3 is made up of 15 amino acids. Per germline, CDR1 SGHTA and CDR2 FQGNSA. Deletions cut 6 bases from V and 4 bases from J, with 19 bases between. The CDR3 sequence is CASRLVTSEEYEQYF. Written as DNA, the CDR3 is TGTGCCAGCAGACTAGTCACTAGTGAGGAGTACGAGCAGTACTTC.

With regard to this clone: The junction shows a germline mismatch at one end, possibly a read error. The gene calls are TRBV19 and TRBJ2-1; no clear D. The CDR3 extends over 13 amino acids. The germline CDR1 and CDR2 sequences are LNHDA and SQIVND (reference sequence). The CDR3 coding sequence is TGTGCCAGTAGTCTAGACGCCTACAATGAGCAGTTCTTC. This sequence encodes CASSLDAYNEQFF.

The chain combines TRBV28 with TRBJ2-1; D gene uncertain. Per the germline V gene, CDR1 is MDHEN and CDR2 is SYDVKM. The CDR3 covers 13 residues. Trimming left V 6 bases short and J 7 bases short, with 13 bases between. CDR3 protein: CASSDFPSNEQFF. CDR3 in DNA: TGTGCCAGCAGCGACTTCCCCAGTAATGAGCAGTTCTTC.

The V gene is TRBV28, the J gene TRBJ2-7; no firm D call. Germline V gives CDR1 MDHEN, CDR2 SYDVKM. V gave up 5 bases and J gave up 3 bases, with 8 bases separating them. The CDR3 totals 12 residues. The CDR3 DNA reads as TGTGCCAGCAGTAGAAACCTCTACGAGCAGTACTTC. Translation: CASSRNLYEQYF.

Only a few counts were recorded for this clone. The DNA for the CDR3 is TGCAGCGTTGTGTGGGACAGGGCGTTCGAGCAGTACTTC. It is translated as CSVVWDRAFEQYF. This chain links TRBV29-1 with TRBJ2-7; the match to TRBD1 covers 9 bases. Germline lookup yields CDR1 SQVTM and CDR2 ANQGSEA. The CDR3 loop spans 13 amino acids. With V trimmed by 4 bases and J by 6 bases, 7 bases remained unmatched.

This clone was counted only a few times. The chain employs TRBV29-1 and TRBJ2-1, with 10 bases matching TRBD2. The CDR3 is made up of 15 amino acids. The V segment lost 2 bases and the J segment 7 bases; nucleotides outside the gene matches: 8. Germline V gene data show CDR1 as SQVTM and CDR2 as ANQGSEA. The CDR3 spells CSVEHRAGGENEQFF. The CDR3 DNA reads TGCAGCGTTGAACATCGAGCGGGGGGGGAGAATGAGCAGTTCTTC.

This chain uses TRBV7-6 with TRBJ2-3; 7 bases align to TRBD2. V lost 5 bases and J lost 2; bases outside the gene matches: 10. Germline V lookup: CDR1 SGHVS, CDR2 FNYEAQ. The CDR3 consists of 16 residues. The CDR3: CASSPSGGRYTDTQYF. DNA for the CDR3: TGTGCCAGCAGCCCCTCGGGGGGACGGTACACAGATACGCAGTATTTT.

The genes are TRBV9 and TRBJ2-3; 10 bases map to TRBD2. The CDR3 contains 16 residues. With 3 bases clipped from V and 5 bases from J, the junction kept 9 bases outside the gene matches. From germline, CDR1 is SGDLS and CDR2 YYNGEE. CDR3 sequence (DNA): TGTGCCAGCAGCGCATCAAGCGGGGGGGCAGTAGATACGCAGTATTTT. The encoded protein is CASSASSGGAVDTQYF.

V and J are TRBV30 and TRBJ1-5; TRBD1 might be the D (5 bases). The V gene lost 1 base and the J gene lost 2 bases, with 12 bases spanning the gap. This CDR3 has 15 residues. Germline V gives CDR1 GTSNPN, CDR2 SVGIG (reference sequence). CDR3 sequence reads: CAWSDGQGGNQPQHF. Here the CDR3 DNA reads TGTGCCTGGAGTGACGGGCAGGGTGGCAATCAGCCCCAGCATTTT.

The chain combines TRBV30 with TRBJ2-1, with a tentative D call TRBD2 (5 bases). The CDR3 has 16 amino acids. CDR1 and CDR2 (germline): GTSNPN, SVGIG (reference sequence). The V end lost 2 bases, the J end lost 5 bases, and 19 bases lay between the germline ends. The CDR3 DNA reads as TGTGCCTGGAGTCTAACGGGGTTCTCTCTTGACAATGAGCAGTTCTTC. This translates into CAWSLTGFSLDNEQFF.

This chain connects TRBV2 to TRBJ2-7, with no clear D. With 1 base removed from V and 8 bases from J, the gap between germline ends came to 12 bases. Germline V gene lookup returns CDR1 SNHLY and CDR2 FYNNEI. This CDR3 has 13 residues. CDR3 coding DNA: TGTGCCAGCAGTGAAGTTGACCCGGCCCAGCAGTACTTC. Its protein product is CASSEVDPAQQYF. The full variable domain, completed using reference TRBV2 and TRBJ2-7, is EPEVTQTPSHQVTQMGQEVILRCVPISNHLYFYWYRQILGQKVEFLVSFYNNEISEKSEIFDDQFSVERPDGSNFTLKIRSTKLEDSAMYFCASSEVDPAQQYFGPGTRLTVT.

The V and J genes are TRBV4-1 and TRBJ1-1; D is ambiguous. CDR1 is MGHRA and CDR2 is YSYEKL in the germline V gene. This CDR3 is built from 11 residues. V was pared by 2 bases and J by 7 bases, with 5 bases between. For the CDR3, the DNA is TGCGCCAGCAGCCAAATGGGTGAAGCTTTCTTT. Encoded protein: CASSQMGEAFF.

The chain recombines TRBV27 with TRBJ2-5; 9 positions agree with TRBD1. This CDR3 is 15 amino acids long. Germline assignment: CDR1 MNHEY and CDR2 SMNVEV (reference sequence). J was trimmed by 5 bases and V by 4 bases; bases with no gene match: 8. Here the CDR3 reads CASSSGQGSFETQYF. In nucleotides, the CDR3 is TGTGCCAGCAGTTCGGGACAGGGTTCGTTTGAGACCCAGTACTTC.

The chain is built from TRBV29-1 and TRBJ1-5; D uncertain. The germline gives CDR1 SQVTM, CDR2 ANQGSEA. The CDR3 consists of 16 residues. Trimming removed 7 bases from V and 4 bases from J, with 23 bases in between. This CDR3 is CSASGEGSDFNQPQHF. Written as DNA, the CDR3 is TGCAGCGCATCAGGTGAAGGTTCGGATTTTAATCAGCCCCAGCATTTT.

The CDR3 DNA sequence: TGCAGCGTCTATCCCAGGGGGCACACTGAAGCTTTCTTT. Amino acids: CSVYPRGHTEAFF. The rearrangement links TRBV29-1 to TRBJ1-1; 8 bases line up with TRBD1. With 6 bases clipped from V and 3 bases from J, the junction kept 6 bases outside the gene matches. This CDR3 region has 13 residues. Germline V gene data show CDR1 as SQVTM and CDR2 as ANQGSEA.

The chain has TRBV4-2 and TRBJ2-1; TRBD1 aligns across 11 bases. V was pared by 3 bases and J by 3 bases, with 7 bases of the junction left unmatched. The CDR3 sequence is 17 residues long. The germline V gene encodes CDR1 LGHNA and CDR2 YNFKEQ. CDR3: CASSHPGQGAIYNEQFF. The CDR3 bases are TGTGCCAGCAGCCATCCCGGACAGGGGGCCATCTACAATGAGCAGTTCTTC.